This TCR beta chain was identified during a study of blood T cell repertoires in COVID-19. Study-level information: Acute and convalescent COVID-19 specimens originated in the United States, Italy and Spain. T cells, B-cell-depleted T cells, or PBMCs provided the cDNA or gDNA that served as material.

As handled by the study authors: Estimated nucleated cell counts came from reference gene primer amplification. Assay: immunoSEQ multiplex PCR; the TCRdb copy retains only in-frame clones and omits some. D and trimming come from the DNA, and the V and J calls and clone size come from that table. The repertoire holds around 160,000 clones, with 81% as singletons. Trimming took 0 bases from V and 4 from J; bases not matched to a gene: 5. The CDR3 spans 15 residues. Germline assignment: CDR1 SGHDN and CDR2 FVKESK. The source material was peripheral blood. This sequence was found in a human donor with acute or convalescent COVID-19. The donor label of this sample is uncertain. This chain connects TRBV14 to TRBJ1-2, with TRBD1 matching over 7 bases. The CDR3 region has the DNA TGTGCCAGCAGCCAAGATCTGGCAGGGGGCTATGGCTACACCTTC. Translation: CASSQDLAGGYGYTF.